Listed here are 9 T cell receptor beta chains from one sample, sequenced in a study of cytomegalovirus exposure and HLA in healthy donors. PCR was performed using 60 Vbeta and 13 Jbeta primers. Assay: immunoSEQ multiplex PCR; the TCRdb copy retains only in-frame clones and omits some. The sample records roughly 140,000 clones, around 84% being singletons. Material: PBMCs. Source of these receptors: a boy aged 2 to 10 in good health and CMV-seronegative.

The chain links TRBV27 to TRBJ2-7, with D unresolved. From germline, CDR1 is MNHEY and CDR2 SMNVEV (reference sequence). There are 18 residues in the CDR3. Deletions cut 6 bases from V and 5 bases from J, with 29 bases between. CDR3 coding DNA: TGTGCCAGCAGCCGTGGGTCTCTGCCGGAGCAACGCCGTAACGAGCAGTACTTC. The encoded protein is CASSRGSLPEQRRNEQYF.

The chain carries TRBV11-3 and TRBJ1-1; D may be TRBD1 (6 bases). This CDR3 is built from 15 residues. Germline assignment: CDR1 SGHNT and CDR2 YENEEA. V lost 2 bases and J 3 bases, leaving 13 bases between the germline ends. The CDR3 DNA reads TGTGCCAGCAGCTTAAGGGGGGGAAGGGACACTGAAGCTTTCTTT. It encodes CASSLRGGRDTEAFF.

The chain joins TRBV9 to TRBJ1-1, with D perhaps matching TRBD1 (5 bases). Germline CDR1 is SGDLS and CDR2 is YYNGEE. The CDR3 totals 15 residues. V lost 3 bases and J 1 base, leaving 13 bases between the germline ends. DNA of the CDR3: TGTGCCAGCAGCGCCGGGACTTTGGGGAACACTGAAGCTTTCTTT. The encoded protein is CASSAGTLGNTEAFF.

The CDR3 DNA sequence: TGTGCCAGCGGGGGGGGGCTCGGGTCACCCCTCCACTTT. This codes for CASGGGLGSPLHF. The rearrangement links TRBV2 to TRBJ1-6; tentative D call: TRBD1 (6 bases). Germline CDR1 and CDR2: SNHLY and FYNNEI. Trimming took 8 bases from V and 10 from J, leaving 15 bases between them. This CDR3 has 13 residues.

The chain joins TRBV6-6 to TRBJ1-6; D is possibly TRBD1 (6 bases). The V gene lost 6 bases and the J gene lost 7 bases, with 16 bases spanning the gap. The germline gives CDR1 MNHNY, CDR2 SVGAGI (reference sequence). This CDR3 comprises 15 residues. DNA of the CDR3: TGTGCCAGCAGCAACAGGGAAGTCGAGAATTCACCCCTCCACTTT. It encodes CASSNREVENSPLHF.

To note about this clone: The junction differs from germline at one of its ends, possibly a read error. The gene calls are TRBV2 and TRBJ1-6; TRBD1 matches at 9 bases. This CDR3 contains 11 residues. CDR1 and CDR2 from the germline V gene are SNHLY and FYNNEI. CDR3: CASGGRTGDSF. DNA of the CDR3: TGTGCCAGCGGGGGAAGGACAGGGGATAGCTTT.

The chain recombines TRBV5-1 with TRBJ1-2, with a possible D match to TRBD1 (6 bases). V dropped 4 bases and J dropped 2 bases, with 9 bases sitting between them. The CDR3 has 13 amino acids. In germline, CDR1 is SGHRS, CDR2 YFSETQ. This CDR3 reads CASSGGGNYGYTF. DNA of the CDR3: TGCGCCAGCAGCGGGGGGGGCAACTATGGCTACACCTTC.

V usage is TRBV21-1 and J usage is TRBJ1-1; TRBD1, the D gene given by the table, was not confirmed from the DNA. TRBV21-1 is reported as a pseudogene. This CDR3 comprises 16 residues. CDR3 DNA sequence: TGTGCCAGCAGCAAAAAATCGACAACGGTGAACACTGAAGCTTCCTTT. Its protein is CASSKKSTTVNTEASF.

The chain has TRBV27 and TRBJ2-7; possibly TRBD1 for D (5 bases). CDR3 length: 18 amino acids. The V gene's germline CDR1 is MNHEY and CDR2 SMNVEV (reference sequence). V lost 6 bases, J lost 0 bases, and 24 bases lay in between. The CDR3, as DNA: TGTGCCAGCAGCCCTCTCCCCCCAACAGGCAGTGTCTCCTACGAGCAGTACTTC. It translates to CASSPLPPTGSVSYEQYF.